The clone carrying this T cell receptor beta chain showed up just once. The target antigen is unknown. This sample stems from a study of monozygotic twins with cystic fibrosis. Study-wide results and limits: Monozygotic CF twins shared more identical nucleotide clonotypes than unrelated patients.

The V and J ends lost 3 bases and 2 bases, in that order; junction bases with no gene match: 6. The germline CDR1 and CDR2 sequences are GTSNPN and SVGIG (reference sequence). CDR3 size: 15 residues. The table came from immunoSEQ multiplex PCR; TCRdb's copy has only in-frame clones and leaves some out. The data contain approximately 20,000 clones, 95% to 98% of them seen just once; the ten biggest clones take up about 0.16%. The chain recombines TRBV30 with TRBJ2-1; 8 nucleotides agree with TRBD2. The sequenced sample consisted of blood. The receptor's source is a girl aged 5 to 17 with cystic fibrosis. CDR3 DNA: TGTGCCTGGAGCAGGACTAGCAAGACCTACAATGAGCAGTTCTTC. Its translation is CAWSRTSKTYNEQFF. The full variable domain, rest sourced from reference TRBV30 and TRBJ2-1, is SQTIHQWPATLVQPVGSPLSLECTVEGTSNPNLYWYRQAAGRGLQLLFYSVGIGQISSEVPQNLSASRPQDRQFILSSKKLLLSDSGFYLCAWSRTSKTYNEQFFGPGTRLTVL.